This TCR beta chain was captured in a study of CD8 T cells in Susac syndrome. Germline-derived CDR1 and CDR2 are SQVTM and ANQGSEA. V was shortened by 6 bases and J by 3 bases, with 11 bases between the two germline ends. The CDR3 length is 12 residues. The authors reverse transcribed roughly 0.45 to 1 ug RNA with random hexamers. Using its own MiXCR run on the immunoSEQ multiplex PCR reads, TCRdb lists one record per CDR3 protein. The repertoire holds 150,000 to 200,000 distinct CDR3 sequences, with roughly 94% as singletons. The sequencing sample was made of CD4+ T cells from PBMCs. The TCR comes from a human donor in good health. The rearrangement joins TRBV29-1 to TRBJ2-5; the D gene is possibly TRBD1 (6 bases). CDR3 in DNA: TGCAGCGTCCTCGAGGGGGAAGAGACCCAGTACTTC. It specifies CSVLEGEETQYF.